This T cell receptor (beta chain) was identified during a study of neurological immune-mediated disorders. Germline CDR1 reads SGHTA; CDR2 reads FQGNSA. V was pared by 1 base and J by 7 bases, with 11 bases between. This CDR3 spans 14 amino acids. The sample holds many counts of this clonotype. TCRdb redid the calling of the 5' RACE reads with MiXCR, one entry per CDR3 protein. Here the sample spans 50,000 or so distinct CDR3 sequences, 3% to 4% being singletons. V is TRBV7-2 and J is TRBJ1-5, with D uncertain. Material for sequencing was PBMCs. This sequence was found in a woman aged 55 to 70 with multiple sclerosis. CDR3 DNA sequence: TGTGCCAGCAGCTTAGGAGGACGGGCCCAGCCCCAGCATTTT. Translating gives CASSLGGRAQPQHF.